This is a list of T cell receptor beta chains from one sample in a study of breast tumors, draining lymph nodes, adjacent tissues. Via MiXCR, TCRdb re-called the multiplex PCR reads, giving one row per CDR3 protein. The sample consists of around 190,000 distinct CDR3 sequences, 33% of them appearing once. Sample: axillary lymph node tissue. Receptors were obtained from a female donor with breast cancer. Some clones in this sample may be carry-over from other donors' samples. The CDR3 runs from the conserved cysteine through the conserved F or W. The D gene is left open where the match is weak. Expanded clones are given a class, and other clones once, few, many or no size at all.

d_gene | abundance | j_gene | v_gene | CDR3nt | CDR3aa
NA | many | TRBJ2-7 | TRBV20-1 | TGCAGTGCTCTGTCACCCAGGGGTGCCCCCTACGAGCAGTACTTC | CSALSPRGAPYEQYF
NA | many | TRBJ1-2 | TRBV25-1 | TGTGCCAGCAGTGCCGGGATCCTAGTTGGCTACACCTTC | CASSAGILVGYTF
NA | many | TRBJ2-2 | TRBV12-3/TRBV12-4 | TGTGCCAGCAGTTATCACGAAGGTCGGGCCGGGGAGCTGTTTTTT | CASSYHEGRAGELFF
NA | many | TRBJ1-4 | TRBV7-8 | TGTGCCAGCAGTAGGGGAGGGGGGCAGCCCCATTTAAAACTGTTTTTT | CASSRGGGQPHLKLFF
TRBD1 | many | TRBJ1-2 | TRBV2 | TGTGCCAGCAGCGACCTCGGGACAGGCGGCTATGGCTACACCTTC | CASSDLGTGGYGYTF
NA | many | TRBJ2-1 | TRBV7-3 | TGTGCCAGCAGCTTAGTCTACACGTCAAGCGGTGAGCAGTTCTTC | CASSLVYTSSGEQFF
NA | NA | TRBJ1-2 | TRBV6-5 | TGTGCCAGCAGTCACTCGAATGAAAGGGGAGGCTACACCTTC | CASSHSNERGGYTF
TRBD2 | NA | TRBJ2-3 | TRBV18 | TGTGCCAGCTCACCGGCTGGGATCGGGACTAGCGGGAGGAGGGCGACGCAGTATTTT | CASSPAGIGTSGRRATQYF
NA | NA | TRBJ2-7 | TRBV5-1 | TGCGCCAGCAGCCTGACTATCTCTGTGTACGAGCAGTACTTC | CASSLTISVYEQYF
TRBD1 | many | TRBJ2-3 | TRBV5-1 | TGCGCCAGCAGCTTGGGTTGGGGACAGGGTTCAGATACGCAGTATTTT | CASSLGWGQGSDTQYF
TRBD2 | many | TRBJ2-7 | TRBV7-9 | TGTGCCAGCAGCTCCGGGCGGCTAGCGGGAGGCAGCAACGAGCAGTACTTC | CASSSGRLAGGSNEQYF
NA | many | TRBJ1-6 | TRBV14 | TGTGCCAGCAGCCAAGCGACACCGAGCTCCTATAATTCACCCCTCCACTTT | CASSQATPSSYNSPLHF
TRBD2 | NA | TRBJ2-1 | TRBV5-4 | TGTGCCAGCAGCCGCCCCGCCCAGCGGGATCTCTATGAGCAGTTCTTC | CASSRPAQRDLYEQFF
NA | NA | TRBJ2-1 | TRBV29-1 | TGCAGCGTTGTGCGCGAGGGTGAGCAGTTCTTC | CSVVREGEQFF